What follows are 5 T cell receptor beta chains derived from one specimen sequenced in a study of CD8 T cells in ankylosing spondylitis. The study's findings and limits: Made up of about eight highly homologous variants, a TCR beta motif appeared characteristic of ankylosing spondylitis blood.

TCRdb redid the calling of the 5' RACE reads with MiXCR, one entry per CDR3 protein. This sample has a few hundred thousand distinct CDR3 sequences; 15% to 20% occur once, and the top ten carry under 55%. The antigens for these receptors are not known. The material sequenced was blood, either unsorted or a sorted T cell fraction (not recorded which). The receptor source for this set is a male donor with ankylosing spondylitis.

The chain carries TRBV29-1 and TRBJ1-1, with 8 bases that match TRBD1. The CDR3 covers 15 residues. V shed 1 base and J 2 bases; nucleotides not matched to a gene: 6. CDR1 SQVTM and CDR2 ANQGSEA come from the germline V gene. The CDR3: CSVEGETGANTEAFF. CDR3 DNA: TGCAGCGTTGAAGGGGAGACAGGGGCCAACACTGAAGCTTTCTTT. Supplemented by reference TRBV29-1 and TRBJ1-1, the full variable domain reads SAVISQKPSRDICQRGTSLTIQCQVDSQVTMMFWYRQQPGQSLTLIATANQGSEATYESGFVIDKFPISRPNLTFSTLTVSNMSPEDSSIYLCSVEGETGANTEAFFGQGTRLTVV.

The sample holds many counts of this clonotype. V usage is TRBV12-3 or TRBV12-4 and J usage is TRBJ1-4; D is unclear. This CDR3 spans 13 amino acids. V lost 4 bases to trimming and J lost 6 bases, with 9 bases between them. The CDR3 loop is CASSSPGDEKLFF. The DNA for the CDR3 is TGTGCCAGCAGTTCCCCCGGGGATGAAAAACTGTTTTTT.

This clonotype was counted between two and nine times. The chain carries TRBV12-3 or TRBV12-4 and TRBJ1-1; TRBD1 is a possible D gene (6 bases). V was cut by 6 bases and J by 7 bases, with 18 bases left in between. The CDR3 sequence is 14 residues long. In DNA, the CDR3 is TGTGCCAGCAGAGATAACGGGACACCCGATGAAGCTTTCTTT. This translates into CASRDNGTPDEAFF.

This clonotype has only a few counts. V usage is TRBV20-1 and J usage is TRBJ2-1; D could derive from TRBD1 or TRBD2 (5 bases each). There are 16 residues in the CDR3. Germline lookup yields CDR1 DFQATT and CDR2 SNEGSKA (reference sequence). The germline V and J ends were trimmed by 2 bases and 6 bases, with 20 bases remaining between them. CDR3 DNA sequence: TGCAGTGCTAGACCCCCGAATAGCGTGAGGGGCAATGAGCAGTTCTTC. Amino acid sequence: CSARPPNSVRGNEQFF.

This clonotype was found a few times. This rearrangement joins TRBV10-3 to TRBJ1-1, with D unresolved. V was pared by 0 bases and J by 1 base, with 9 bases between. Germline V gives CDR1 ENHRY, CDR2 SYGVKD. The CDR3 runs to 15 residues. This CDR3 is CAISESVTGNTEAFF. In nucleotides, the CDR3 is TGTGCCATCAGTGAGTCGGTAACCGGGAACACTGAAGCTTTCTTT.